Listed below are T cell receptor beta chains from one sample, sequenced in a study of regulatory and conventional T cells in RAG deficiency. Produced via immunoSEQ multiplex PCR; TCRdb's table is partial and in-frame only. The sample records 29,000 or so clones, roughly 96% being singletons. The same sample was also studied in work on regulatory T cells.

The source material was CD25- CD4+ T cells sorted from blood. The receptors originated from a human donor in good health. The CDR3 runs from the conserved cysteine through the conserved F or W. Each record gives: V gene, clone size, CDR3 length, J gene, D gene, CDR3 DNA, CDR3 protein. The D gene is left open where the match is weak. The size of a clone is reported for some rows only, either as once, few or many, or as a class for expanded clones.

v_call: TRBV5-6
clone_size: -
cdr3_length: 15
j_call: TRBJ1-3
d_call: -
cdr3_nt: TGTGCCAGCAGCCTAGGGACATATTCTGGAAACACCATATATTTT
cdr3_aa: CASSLGTYSGNTIYF

v_call: TRBV18
clone_size: -
cdr3_length: 18
j_call: TRBJ2-3
d_call: TRBD2
cdr3_nt: TGTGCCAGCTCACAACGTCTTACTAGCGGGGGGGTTTCAGATACGCAGTATTTT
cdr3_aa: CASSQRLTSGGVSDTQYF

v_call: TRBV5-1
clone_size: -
cdr3_length: 15
j_call: TRBJ2-1
d_call: TRBD2
cdr3_nt: TGCGCCAGCAGCTTGTTAGCGGGGGGGGCGAATGAGCAGTTCTTC
cdr3_aa: CASSLLAGGANEQFF

v_call: TRBV6-4
clone_size: -
cdr3_length: 13
j_call: TRBJ1-5
d_call: -
cdr3_nt: TGTGCCAGCAGTGAAGGAGGGAATCAGCCCCAGCATTTT
cdr3_aa: CASSEGGNQPQHF

v_call: TRBV30
clone_size: -
cdr3_length: 14
j_call: TRBJ2-7
d_call: -
cdr3_nt: TGTGCCTGGAGTGTAACGGTTCACTCCTACGAGCAGTACTTC
cdr3_aa: CAWSVTVHSYEQYF

v_call: TRBV18
clone_size: -
cdr3_length: 18
j_call: TRBJ1-3
d_call: TRBD1
cdr3_nt: TGTGCCAGCTCCTCCTCAACCCGACAGGGAAAGGATGGAAACACCATATATTTT
cdr3_aa: CASSSSTRQGKDGNTIYF

v_call: TRBV2
clone_size: -
cdr3_length: 12
j_call: TRBJ2-1
d_call: TRBD1
cdr3_nt: TGTGCCAGCAGTGAGACAGGGTACGAGCAGTTCTTC
cdr3_aa: CASSETGYEQFF

v_call: TRBV6-5
clone_size: -
cdr3_length: 15
j_call: TRBJ2-7
d_call: TRBD1
cdr3_nt: TGTGCCAGCAGGAAGAGGGGACAGACCTTCTACGAGCAGTACTTC
cdr3_aa: CASRKRGQTFYEQYF

v_call: TRBV6-5
clone_size: -
cdr3_length: 15
j_call: TRBJ2-1
d_call: -
cdr3_nt: TGTGCCAGCAGCCCCAGGGTCCCCTTAGGCAATGAGCAGTTCTTC
cdr3_aa: CASSPRVPLGNEQFF

v_call: TRBV2
clone_size: -
cdr3_length: 13
j_call: TRBJ2-3
d_call: -
cdr3_nt: TGTGCCAGCAGAAGACTAAGCACAGATACGCAGTATTTT
cdr3_aa: CASRRLSTDTQYF

v_call: TRBV18
clone_size: -
cdr3_length: 14
j_call: TRBJ1-1
d_call: -
cdr3_nt: TGTGCCAGCTCACCAGAGGTTTCTCTTACAGAAGCTTTCTTT
cdr3_aa: CASSPEVSLTEAFF

v_call: TRBV6-1
clone_size: -
cdr3_length: 13
j_call: TRBJ2-2
d_call: -
cdr3_nt: TGTGCCAGCAGTGAGTTAGGGGCCGGGGAGCTGTTTTTT
cdr3_aa: CASSELGAGELFF

v_call: TRBV27
clone_size: -
cdr3_length: 17
j_call: TRBJ1-2
d_call: TRBD1
cdr3_nt: TGTGCCAGCAGTTCGATTATCGGGACAGGGGGCGGTTATGGCTACACCTTC
cdr3_aa: CASSSIIGTGGGYGYTF

v_call: TRBV2
clone_size: -
cdr3_length: 14
j_call: TRBJ2-1
d_call: -
cdr3_nt: TGTGCCAGCTTAAGGGGCCCCTCCTACAATGAGCAGTTCTTC
cdr3_aa: CASLRGPSYNEQFF

v_call: TRBV11-2
clone_size: -
cdr3_length: 12
j_call: TRBJ2-7
d_call: -
cdr3_nt: TGTGCCAGCAGCTTTGGGAGCTACGAGCAGTACTTC
cdr3_aa: CASSFGSYEQYF

v_call: TRBV11-2
clone_size: -
cdr3_length: 15
j_call: TRBJ1-5
d_call: -
cdr3_nt: TGTGCCAGCAGCTTAGGGGGGGTTAAGAATCAGCCCCAGCATTTT
cdr3_aa: CASSLGGVKNQPQHF

v_call: TRBV5-1
clone_size: -
cdr3_length: 14
j_call: TRBJ2-7
d_call: -
cdr3_nt: TGCGCCAGCAGCTTGGGACAAAACCAAGCTGCGCAGTACTTC
cdr3_aa: CASSLGQNQAAQYF

v_call: TRBV25-1
clone_size: -
cdr3_length: 12
j_call: TRBJ2-1
d_call: -
cdr3_nt: TGTGCCAGCAGTCGAGAGGTCTATGAGCAGTTCTTC
cdr3_aa: CASSREVYEQFF

v_call: TRBV30
clone_size: -
cdr3_length: 15
j_call: TRBJ2-2
d_call: TRBD2
cdr3_nt: TGTGCCTGGAGGGGGACGGGAGGGGGAACCGGGGAGCTGTTTTTT
cdr3_aa: CAWRGTGGGTGELFF

v_call: TRBV5-4
clone_size: -
cdr3_length: 13
j_call: TRBJ2-7
d_call: -
cdr3_nt: TGTGCCAGCAGCTTGGCCGCGGGCTACGAGCAGTACTTC
cdr3_aa: CASSLAAGYEQYF

v_call: TRBV5-1
clone_size: -
cdr3_length: 14
j_call: TRBJ1-2
d_call: -
cdr3_nt: TGCGCCAGCAGCGGGGGGTTGGCTAACTATGGCTACACCTTC
cdr3_aa: CASSGGLANYGYTF

v_call: TRBV6-1
clone_size: -
cdr3_length: 14
j_call: TRBJ2-7
d_call: TRBD1
cdr3_nt: TGTGCCAGCACCCCGGGACAGGGGGCCTACGAGCAGTACTTC
cdr3_aa: CASTPGQGAYEQYF

v_call: TRBV11-3
clone_size: -
cdr3_length: 15
j_call: TRBJ2-2
d_call: -
cdr3_nt: TGTGCCAGCAGCTTAGATCCCAGGGGGGCCGGGGAGCTGTTTTTT
cdr3_aa: CASSLDPRGAGELFF

v_call: TRBV7-3
clone_size: -
cdr3_length: 14
j_call: TRBJ2-4
d_call: -
cdr3_nt: TGTGCCAGCAGCTTATCGGGGGACGGGAACATTCAGTACTTC
cdr3_aa: CASSLSGDGNIQYF

v_call: TRBV5-1
clone_size: -
cdr3_length: 13
j_call: TRBJ1-1
d_call: -
cdr3_nt: TGCGCCAGCAGCCAAGGGGTGGACACTGAAGCTTTCTTT
cdr3_aa: CASSQGVDTEAFF

v_call: TRBV19
clone_size: -
cdr3_length: 12
j_call: TRBJ2-1
d_call: -
cdr3_nt: TGTGCCAGTAGGAAAAGGGGGGGACGATTGGTCTTC
cdr3_aa: CASRKRGGRLVF

v_call: TRBV7-3
clone_size: -
cdr3_length: 14
j_call: TRBJ2-3
d_call: TRBD1
cdr3_nt: TGTGCCAGCAGCTTAGGGACAGGGGAGGATACGCAGTATTTT
cdr3_aa: CASSLGTGEDTQYF

v_call: TRBV7-3
clone_size: -
cdr3_length: 15
j_call: TRBJ2-1
d_call: TRBD2
cdr3_nt: TGTGCCAGCAGCTTCAGCGGGGGGCCCACAGGTGGAGTGTTCTTC
cdr3_aa: CASSFSGGPTGGVFF

v_call: TRBV28
clone_size: -
cdr3_length: 13
j_call: TRBJ1-2
d_call: TRBD1
cdr3_nt: TGTGCCAGCCTGACAGGGGAGACCCATGGCTACACCTTC
cdr3_aa: CASLTGETHGYTF

v_call: TRBV28
clone_size: -
cdr3_length: 15
j_call: TRBJ2-3
d_call: TRBD2
cdr3_nt: TGTGCCATCATAAGAGCGGGGGAGACACCCGATACGCAGTATTTT
cdr3_aa: CAIIRAGETPDTQYF

v_call: TRBV19
clone_size: -
cdr3_length: 17
j_call: TRBJ2-4
d_call: TRBD1
cdr3_nt: TGTGCCAGTAGTATAGGCTCAGGGGGATGGACCAAAAACATTCAGTACTTC
cdr3_aa: CASSIGSGGWTKNIQYF

v_call: TRBV2
clone_size: -
cdr3_length: 16
j_call: TRBJ1-5
d_call: TRBD1
cdr3_nt: TGTGCCAGCAGCCGGGACAGACAGCTCCCAAATCAGCCCCAGCATTTT
cdr3_aa: CASSRDRQLPNQPQHF

v_call: TRBV14
clone_size: once
cdr3_length: 15
j_call: TRBJ1-1
d_call: TRBD1
cdr3_nt: TGTGCCAGCAGCCCCCCGGACAGGTTCGGGACTGAAGCTTTCTTT
cdr3_aa: CASSPPDRFGTEAFF

v_call: TRBV6-5
clone_size: -
cdr3_length: 12
j_call: TRBJ1-1
d_call: TRBD1
cdr3_nt: TGTGCCAGCAGTTACCTGGGACAGAGGGCTTTCTTT
cdr3_aa: CASSYLGQRAFF